This TCR beta chain was sequenced for a study of CD8 T cells in ankylosing spondylitis. Notes on the study in general: Reportedly, significant enrichment of disease-linked clones occurred in matched ankylosing spondylitis synovial fluid. Disease-linked clones, CD8+, were relatively rare in peripheral blood. Several highly homologous variants made up a TCR beta motif that seemed to typify ankylosing spondylitis blood.

Comments on this clonotype: The target antigen is unknown.

Quantitative 5'-RACE was performed with molecular barcodes, and it yielded the TCR beta libraries. Using its own MiXCR run on the 5' RACE reads, TCRdb lists one record per CDR3 protein. Of about 390,000 distinct CDR3 sequences listed, about a fifth are singletons. Per germline, CDR1 SGHRS and CDR2 YFSETQ. The CDR3 sequence is 17 residues long. The V and J ends lost 0 bases and 6 bases, in that order; junction bases with no gene match: 9. Sequencing was carried out using blood, either unsorted or a sorted T cell fraction (not recorded which). This chain uses TRBV5-1 with TRBJ2-1, with 10 positions matching TRBD2. The source of this sequence is a male donor with ankylosing spondylitis. In nucleotides, the CDR3 is TGCGCCAGCAGCTTGGCTCTAGCGGGAGTCTCTGGCAATGAGCAGTTCTTC. Its translation is CASSLALAGVSGNEQFF.